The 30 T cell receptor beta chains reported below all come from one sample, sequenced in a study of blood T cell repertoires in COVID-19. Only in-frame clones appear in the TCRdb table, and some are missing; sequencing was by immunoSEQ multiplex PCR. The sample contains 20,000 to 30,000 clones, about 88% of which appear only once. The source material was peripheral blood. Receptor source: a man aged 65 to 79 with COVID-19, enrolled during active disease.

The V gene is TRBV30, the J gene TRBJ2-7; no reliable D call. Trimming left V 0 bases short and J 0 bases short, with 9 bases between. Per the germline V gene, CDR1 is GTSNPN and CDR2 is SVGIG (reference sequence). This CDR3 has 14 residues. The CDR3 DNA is TGTGCCTGGAGTGTACTCGGTTTCTCCTACGAGCAGTACTTC. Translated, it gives CAWSVLGFSYEQYF.

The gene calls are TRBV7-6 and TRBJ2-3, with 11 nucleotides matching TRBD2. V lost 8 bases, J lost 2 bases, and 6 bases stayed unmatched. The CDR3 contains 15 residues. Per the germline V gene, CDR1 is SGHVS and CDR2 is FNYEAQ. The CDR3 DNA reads TGTGCCAGCGGGGCTAGCGGGAGGCCCACAGATACGCAGTATTTT. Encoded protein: CASGASGRPTDTQYF.

This CDR3 reads CASSLSGRAIGIQYF. The CDR3 DNA reads as TGTGCCAGCAGTCTTAGCGGGAGGGCCATCGGCATTCAGTACTTC. The chain carries TRBV2 and TRBJ2-4, with TRBD2 identical over 11 bases. After removal of 5 bases from V and 9 bases from J, the junction contained 9 bases not matched to a gene. The CDR3 spans 15 residues. The germline V gene encodes CDR1 SNHLY and CDR2 FYNNEI. The whole variable domain, filled in from reference TRBV2 and TRBJ2-4, reads EPEVTQTPSHQVTQMGQEVILRCVPISNHLYFYWYRQILGQKVEFLVSFYNNEISEKSEIFDDQFSVERPDGSNFTLKIRSTKLEDSAMYFCASSLSGRAIGIQYFGAGTRLSVL.

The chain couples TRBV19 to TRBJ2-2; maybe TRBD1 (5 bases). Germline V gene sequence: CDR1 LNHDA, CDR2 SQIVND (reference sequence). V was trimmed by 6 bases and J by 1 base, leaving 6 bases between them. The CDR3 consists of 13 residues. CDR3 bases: TGTGCCAGTAGAGACAGGAACACCGGGGAGCTGTTTTTT. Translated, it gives CASRDRNTGELFF.

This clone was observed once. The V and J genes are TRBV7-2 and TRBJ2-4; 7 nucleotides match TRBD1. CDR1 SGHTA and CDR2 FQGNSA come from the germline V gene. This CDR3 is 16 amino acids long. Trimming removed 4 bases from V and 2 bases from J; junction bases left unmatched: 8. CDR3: CASSSGTVGSKNIQYF. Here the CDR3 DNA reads TGTGCCAGCAGCTCCGGGACAGTGGGATCCAAAAACATTCAGTACTTC. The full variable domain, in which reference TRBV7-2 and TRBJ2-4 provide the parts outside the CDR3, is GAGVSQSPSNKVTEKGKDVELRCDPISGHTALYWYRQSLGQGLEFLIYFQGNSAPDKSGLPSDRFSAERTGGSVSTLTIQRTQQEDSAVYLCASSSGTVGSKNIQYFGAGTRLSVL.

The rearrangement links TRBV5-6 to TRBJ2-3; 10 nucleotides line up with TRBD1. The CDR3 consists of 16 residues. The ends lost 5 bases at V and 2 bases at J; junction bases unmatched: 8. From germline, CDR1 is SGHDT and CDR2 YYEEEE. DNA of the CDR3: TGTGCCAGCAGTAATGACAGGGGGCCAGACACAGATACGCAGTATTTT. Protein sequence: CASSNDRGPDTDTQYF.

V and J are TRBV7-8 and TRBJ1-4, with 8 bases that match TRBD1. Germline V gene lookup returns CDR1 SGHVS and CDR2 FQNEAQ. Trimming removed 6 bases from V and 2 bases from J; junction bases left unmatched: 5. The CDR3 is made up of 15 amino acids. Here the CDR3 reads CASSPQGATNEKLFF. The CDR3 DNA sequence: TGTGCCAGCAGTCCCCAGGGGGCTACTAATGAAAAACTGTTTTTT.

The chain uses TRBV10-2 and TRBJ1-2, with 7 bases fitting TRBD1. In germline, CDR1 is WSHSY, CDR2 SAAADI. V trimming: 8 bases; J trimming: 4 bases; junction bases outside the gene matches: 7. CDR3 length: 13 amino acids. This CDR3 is CASRDSPPYGYTF. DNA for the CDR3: TGCGCCAGCCGGGACAGTCCACCCTATGGCTACACCTTC.

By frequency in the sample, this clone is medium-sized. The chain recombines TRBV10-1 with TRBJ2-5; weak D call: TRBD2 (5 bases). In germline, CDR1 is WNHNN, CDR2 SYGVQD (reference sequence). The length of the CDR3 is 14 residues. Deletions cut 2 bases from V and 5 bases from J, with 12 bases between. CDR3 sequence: CASSEAGAGETQYF. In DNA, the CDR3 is TGCGCCAGCAGTGAGGCGGGCGCCGGCGAGACCCAGTACTTC.

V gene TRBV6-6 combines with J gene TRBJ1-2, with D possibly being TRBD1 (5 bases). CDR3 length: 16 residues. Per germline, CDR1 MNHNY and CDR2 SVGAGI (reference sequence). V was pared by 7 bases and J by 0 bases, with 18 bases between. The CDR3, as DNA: TGTGCCAGCAATAAAAATCGACAGCTATCTAACTATGGCTACACCTTC. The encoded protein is CASNKNRQLSNYGYTF.

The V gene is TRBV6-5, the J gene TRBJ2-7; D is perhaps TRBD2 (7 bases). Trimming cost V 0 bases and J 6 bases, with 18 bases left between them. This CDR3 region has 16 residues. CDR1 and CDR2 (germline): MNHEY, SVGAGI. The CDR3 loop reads CASSYSEGGLRGEQYF. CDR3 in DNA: TGTGCCAGCAGTTACTCTGAGGGGGGGCTAAGAGGCGAGCAGTACTTC.

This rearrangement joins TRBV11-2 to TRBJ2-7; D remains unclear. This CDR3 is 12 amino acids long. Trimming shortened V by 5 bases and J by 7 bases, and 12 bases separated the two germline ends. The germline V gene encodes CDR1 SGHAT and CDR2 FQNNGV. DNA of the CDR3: TGTGCCAGCAGCCCGAGCAGGCTAGAGCAGTACTTC. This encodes CASSPSRLEQYF.

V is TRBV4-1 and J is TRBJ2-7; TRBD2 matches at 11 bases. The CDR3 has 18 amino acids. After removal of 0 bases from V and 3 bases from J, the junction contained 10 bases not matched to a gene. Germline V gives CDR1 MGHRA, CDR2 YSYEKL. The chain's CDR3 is CASSQEISGLAGGYEQYF. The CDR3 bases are TGCGCCAGCAGCCAAGAAATTTCCGGTCTAGCGGGGGGCTACGAGCAGTACTTC.

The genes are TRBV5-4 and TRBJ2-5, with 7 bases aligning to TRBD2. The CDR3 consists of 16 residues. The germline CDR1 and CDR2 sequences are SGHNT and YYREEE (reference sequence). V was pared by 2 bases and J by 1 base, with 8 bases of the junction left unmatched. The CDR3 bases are TGTGCCAGCAGCTTCCCCGGGGGGACCCCCCAAGAGACCCAGTACTTC. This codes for CASSFPGGTPQETQYF.

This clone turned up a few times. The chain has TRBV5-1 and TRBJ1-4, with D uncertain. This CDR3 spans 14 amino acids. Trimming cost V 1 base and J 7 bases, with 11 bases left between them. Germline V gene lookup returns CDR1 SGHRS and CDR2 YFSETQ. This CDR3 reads CASSLNSLSEKLFF. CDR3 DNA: TGCGCCAGCAGCTTGAACTCCCTGAGTGAAAAACTGTTTTTT.

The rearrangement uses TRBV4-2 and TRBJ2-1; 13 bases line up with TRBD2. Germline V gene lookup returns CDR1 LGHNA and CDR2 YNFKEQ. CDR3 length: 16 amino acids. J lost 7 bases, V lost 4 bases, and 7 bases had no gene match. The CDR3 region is CASSPKGLAGANEQFF. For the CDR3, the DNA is TGTGCCAGCAGCCCAAAAGGACTAGCGGGAGCGAATGAGCAGTTCTTC.

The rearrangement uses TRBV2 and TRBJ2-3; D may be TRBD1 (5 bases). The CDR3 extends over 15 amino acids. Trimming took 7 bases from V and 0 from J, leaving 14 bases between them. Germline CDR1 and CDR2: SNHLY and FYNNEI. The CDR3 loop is CASTPIRGSTDTQYF. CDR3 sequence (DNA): TGTGCCAGCACCCCCATAAGGGGTAGCACAGATACGCAGTATTTT.

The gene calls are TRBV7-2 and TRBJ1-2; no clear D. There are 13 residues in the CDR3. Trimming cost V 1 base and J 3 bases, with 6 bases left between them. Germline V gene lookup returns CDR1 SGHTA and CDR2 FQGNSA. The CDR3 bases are TGTGCCAGCAGCTTAGGAACGGACTATGGCTACACCTTC. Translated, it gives CASSLGTDYGYTF.

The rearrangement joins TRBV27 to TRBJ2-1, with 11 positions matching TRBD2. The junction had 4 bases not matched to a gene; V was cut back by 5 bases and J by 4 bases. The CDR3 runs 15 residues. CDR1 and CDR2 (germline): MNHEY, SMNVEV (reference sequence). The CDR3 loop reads CASSPLAGGYNEQFF. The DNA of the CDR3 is TGTGCCAGCAGTCCTCTAGCGGGAGGTTACAATGAGCAGTTCTTC.

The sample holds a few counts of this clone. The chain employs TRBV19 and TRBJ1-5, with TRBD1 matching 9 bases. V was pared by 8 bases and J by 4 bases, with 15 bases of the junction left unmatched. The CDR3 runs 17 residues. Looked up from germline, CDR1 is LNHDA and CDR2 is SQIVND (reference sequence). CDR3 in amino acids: CASALGGQGELNQPQHF. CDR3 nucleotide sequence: TGTGCCAGTGCCCTTGGGGGACAGGGAGAACTTAATCAGCCCCAGCATTTT.

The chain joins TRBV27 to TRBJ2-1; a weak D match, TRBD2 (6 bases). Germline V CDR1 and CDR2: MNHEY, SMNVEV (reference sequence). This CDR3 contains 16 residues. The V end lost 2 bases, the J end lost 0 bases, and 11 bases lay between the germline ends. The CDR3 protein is CASSLAGYSSYNEQFF. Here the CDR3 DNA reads TGTGCCAGCAGTTTAGCGGGGTATAGCTCCTACAATGAGCAGTTCTTC.

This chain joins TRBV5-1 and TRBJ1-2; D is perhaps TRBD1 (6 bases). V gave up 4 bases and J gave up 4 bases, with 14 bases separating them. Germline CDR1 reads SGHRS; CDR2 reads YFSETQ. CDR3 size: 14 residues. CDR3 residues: CASSPRTDLYGYTF. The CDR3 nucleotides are TGCGCCAGCAGCCCCCGGACAGACCTCTATGGCTACACCTTC. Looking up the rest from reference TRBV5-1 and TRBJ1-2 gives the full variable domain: KAGVTQTPRYLIKTRGQQVTLSCSPISGHRSVSWYQQTPGQGLQFLFEYFSETQRNKGNFPGRFSGRQFSNSRSEMNVSTLELGDSALYLCASSPRTDLYGYTFGSGTRLTVV.

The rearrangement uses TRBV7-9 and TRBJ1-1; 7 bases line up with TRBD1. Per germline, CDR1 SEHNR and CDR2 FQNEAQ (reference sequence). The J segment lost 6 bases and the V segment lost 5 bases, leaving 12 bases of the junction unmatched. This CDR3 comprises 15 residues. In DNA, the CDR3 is TGTGCCAGCAGCACCGACAGGGCACCCGCTTCTGAAGCTTTCTTT. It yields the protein CASSTDRAPASEAFF. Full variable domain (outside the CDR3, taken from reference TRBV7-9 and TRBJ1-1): DTGVSQNPRHKITKRGQNVTFRCDPISEHNRLYWYRQTLGQGPEFLTYFQNEAQLEKSRLLSDRFSAERPKGSFSTLEIQRTEQGDSAMYLCASSTDRAPASEAFFGQGTRLTVV.

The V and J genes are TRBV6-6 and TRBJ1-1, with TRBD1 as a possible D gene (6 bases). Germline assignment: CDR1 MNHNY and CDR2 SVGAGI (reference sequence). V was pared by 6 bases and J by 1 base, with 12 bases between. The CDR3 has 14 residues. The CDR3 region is CASSLTGSNTEAFF. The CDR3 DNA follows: TGTGCCAGCAGCCTTACAGGGTCGAACACTGAAGCTTTCTTT.

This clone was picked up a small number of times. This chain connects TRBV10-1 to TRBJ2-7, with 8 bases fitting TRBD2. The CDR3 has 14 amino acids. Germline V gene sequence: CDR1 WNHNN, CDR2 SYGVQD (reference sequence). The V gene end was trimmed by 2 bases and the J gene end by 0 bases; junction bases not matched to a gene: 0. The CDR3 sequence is CASSESGSSYEQYF. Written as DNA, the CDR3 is TGCGCCAGCAGTGAGAGCGGGAGCTCCTACGAGCAGTACTTC.

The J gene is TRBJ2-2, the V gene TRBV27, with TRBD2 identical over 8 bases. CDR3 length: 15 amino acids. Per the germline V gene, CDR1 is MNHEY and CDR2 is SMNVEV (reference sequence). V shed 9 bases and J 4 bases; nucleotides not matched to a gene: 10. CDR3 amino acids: CASRVAGGSTGELFF. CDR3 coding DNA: TGTGCCAGTAGAGTTGCGGGGGGAAGCACCGGGGAGCTGTTTTTT.

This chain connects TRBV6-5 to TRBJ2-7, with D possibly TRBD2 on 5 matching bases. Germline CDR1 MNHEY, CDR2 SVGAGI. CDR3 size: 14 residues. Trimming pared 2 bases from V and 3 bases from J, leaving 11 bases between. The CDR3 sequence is CASSYGTGDYEQYF. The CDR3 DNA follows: TGTGCCAGCAGTTACGGTACCGGGGACTACGAGCAGTACTTC.

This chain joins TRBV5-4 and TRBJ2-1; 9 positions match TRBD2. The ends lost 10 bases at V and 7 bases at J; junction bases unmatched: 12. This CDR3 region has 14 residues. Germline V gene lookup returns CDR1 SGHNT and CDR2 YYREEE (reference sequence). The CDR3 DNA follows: TGTGCCGCTAGGGCGGGAGGGGGTGTGAATGAGCAGTTCTTC. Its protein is CAARAGGGVNEQFF.

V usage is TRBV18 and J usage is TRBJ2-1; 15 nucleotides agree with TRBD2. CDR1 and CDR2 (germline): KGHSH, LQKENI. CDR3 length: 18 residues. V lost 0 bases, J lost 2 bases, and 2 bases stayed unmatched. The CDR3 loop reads CASSPPGLAGGTYNEQFF. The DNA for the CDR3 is TGTGCCAGCTCACCACCGGGACTAGCGGGAGGTACCTACAATGAGCAGTTCTTC.

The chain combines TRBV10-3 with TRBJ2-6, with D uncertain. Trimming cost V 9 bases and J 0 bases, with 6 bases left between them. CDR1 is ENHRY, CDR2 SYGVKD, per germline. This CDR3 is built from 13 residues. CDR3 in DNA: TGTGCCATGTCAGGCTCTGGGGCCAACGTCCTGACTTTC. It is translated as CAMSGSGANVLTF.